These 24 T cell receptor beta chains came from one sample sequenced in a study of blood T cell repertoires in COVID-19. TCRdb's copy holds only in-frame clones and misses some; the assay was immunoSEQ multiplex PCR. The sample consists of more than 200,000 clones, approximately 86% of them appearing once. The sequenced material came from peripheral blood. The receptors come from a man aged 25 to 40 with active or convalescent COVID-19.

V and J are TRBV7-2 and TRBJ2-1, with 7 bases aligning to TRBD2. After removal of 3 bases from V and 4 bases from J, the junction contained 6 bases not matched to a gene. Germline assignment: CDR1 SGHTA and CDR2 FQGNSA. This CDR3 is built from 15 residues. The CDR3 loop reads CASSLASGQYNEQFF. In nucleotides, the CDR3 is TGTGCCAGCAGCTTGGCTAGCGGACAATACAATGAGCAGTTCTTC. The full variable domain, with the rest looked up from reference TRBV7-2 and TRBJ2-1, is GAGVSQSPSNKVTEKGKDVELRCDPISGHTALYWYRQSLGQGLEFLIYFQGNSAPDKSGLPSDRFSAERTGGSVSTLTIQRTQQEDSAVYLCASSLASGQYNEQFFGPGTRLTVL.

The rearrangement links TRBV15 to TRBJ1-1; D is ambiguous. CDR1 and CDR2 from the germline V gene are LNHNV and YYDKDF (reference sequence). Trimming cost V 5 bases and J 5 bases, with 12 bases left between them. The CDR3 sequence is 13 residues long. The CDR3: CATSVEFWTEAFF. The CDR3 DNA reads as TGTGCCACCAGCGTGGAGTTTTGGACTGAAGCTTTCTTT.

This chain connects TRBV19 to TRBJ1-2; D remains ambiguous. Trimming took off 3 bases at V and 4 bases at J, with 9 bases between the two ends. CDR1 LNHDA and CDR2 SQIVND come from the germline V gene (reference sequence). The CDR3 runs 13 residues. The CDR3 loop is CASSIPGSYGYTF. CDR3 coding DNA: TGTGCCAGTAGTATCCCAGGAAGCTATGGCTACACCTTC.

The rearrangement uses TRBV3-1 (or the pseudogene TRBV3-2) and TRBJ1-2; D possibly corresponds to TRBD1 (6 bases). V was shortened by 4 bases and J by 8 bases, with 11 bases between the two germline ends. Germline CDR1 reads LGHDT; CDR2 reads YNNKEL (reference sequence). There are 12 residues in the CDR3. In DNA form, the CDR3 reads TGTGCCAGCAGCCCCGGGACACGCGGCTACACCTTC. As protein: CASSPGTRGYTF.

In nucleotides, the CDR3 is TGTGCCAGCAGCCCCGAAGAGACCCAGTACTTC. The encoded protein is CASSPEETQYF. The gene calls are TRBV9 and TRBJ2-5; unclear D gene. With 4 bases removed from V and 3 bases from J, the gap between germline ends came to 4 bases. This CDR3 is 11 amino acids long. Germline V lookup: CDR1 SGDLS, CDR2 YYNGEE.

This CDR3 is CATLAGGSTDTQYF. The CDR3, as DNA: TGTGCCACCTTAGCGGGGGGGAGTACAGATACGCAGTATTTT. The chain couples TRBV7-9 to TRBJ2-3, with 11 positions matching TRBD2. Trimming took 10 bases from V and 3 from J; bases not matched to a gene: 6. Germline CDR1 reads SEHNR; CDR2 reads FQNEAQ (reference sequence). This CDR3 region has 14 residues.

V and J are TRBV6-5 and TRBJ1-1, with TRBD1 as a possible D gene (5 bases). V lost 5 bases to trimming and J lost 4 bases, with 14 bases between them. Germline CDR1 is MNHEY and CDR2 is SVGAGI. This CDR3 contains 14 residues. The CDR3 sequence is CASSRMGLGTEAFF. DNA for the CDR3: TGTGCCAGCAGTCGCATGGGGCTCGGCACTGAAGCTTTCTTT.

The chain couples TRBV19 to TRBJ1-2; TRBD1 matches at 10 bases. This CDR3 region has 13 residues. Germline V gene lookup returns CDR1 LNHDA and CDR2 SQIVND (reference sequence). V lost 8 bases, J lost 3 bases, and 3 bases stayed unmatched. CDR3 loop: CASGTGAHYGYTF. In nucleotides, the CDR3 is TGTGCCAGTGGGACAGGGGCTCACTATGGCTACACCTTC.

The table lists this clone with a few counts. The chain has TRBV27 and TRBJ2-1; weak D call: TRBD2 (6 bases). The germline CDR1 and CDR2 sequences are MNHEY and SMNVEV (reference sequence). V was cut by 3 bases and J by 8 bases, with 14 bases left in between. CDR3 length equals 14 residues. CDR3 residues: CASSFGGRTDEQFF. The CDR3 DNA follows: TGTGCCAGCAGTTTCGGAGGGCGAACGGATGAGCAGTTCTTC.

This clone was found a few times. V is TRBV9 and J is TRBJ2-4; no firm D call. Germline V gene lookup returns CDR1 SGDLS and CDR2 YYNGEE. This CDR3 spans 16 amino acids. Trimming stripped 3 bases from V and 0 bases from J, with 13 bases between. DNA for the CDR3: TGTGCCAGCAGCGCCACCGGTGGTGTAGCCAAAAACATTCAGTACTTC. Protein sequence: CASSATGGVAKNIQYF.

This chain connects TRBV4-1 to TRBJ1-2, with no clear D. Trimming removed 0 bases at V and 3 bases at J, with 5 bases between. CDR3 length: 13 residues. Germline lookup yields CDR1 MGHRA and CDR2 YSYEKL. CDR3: CASSQDQYYGYTF. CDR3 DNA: TGCGCCAGCAGCCAAGATCAATACTATGGCTACACCTTC.

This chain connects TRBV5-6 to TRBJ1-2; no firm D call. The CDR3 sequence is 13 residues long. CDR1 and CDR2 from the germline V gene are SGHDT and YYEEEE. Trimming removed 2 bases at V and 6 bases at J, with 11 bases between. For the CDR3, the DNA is TGTGCCAGCAGCTTCGGGGATATCGATGGCTACACCTTC. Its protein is CASSFGDIDGYTF. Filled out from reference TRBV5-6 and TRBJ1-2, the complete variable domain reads DAGVTQSPTHLIKTRGQQVTLRCSPKSGHDTVSWYQQALGQGPQFIFQYYEEEERQRGNFPDRFSGHQFPNYSSELNVNALLLGDSALYLCASSFGDIDGYTFGSGTRLTVV.

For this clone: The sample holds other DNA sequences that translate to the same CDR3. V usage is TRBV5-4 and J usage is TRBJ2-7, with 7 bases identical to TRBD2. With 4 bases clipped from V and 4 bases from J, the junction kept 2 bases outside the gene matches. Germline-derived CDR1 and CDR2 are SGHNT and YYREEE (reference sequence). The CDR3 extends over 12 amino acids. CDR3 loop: CASSLGGYEQYF. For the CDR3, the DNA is TGTGCCAGCAGCCTGGGAGGGTACGAGCAGTACTTC. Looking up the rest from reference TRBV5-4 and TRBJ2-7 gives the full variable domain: ETGVTQSPTHLIKTRGQQVTLRCSSQSGHNTVSWYQQALGQGPQFIFQYYREEENGRGNFPPRFSGLQFPNYSSELNVNALELDDSALYLCASSLGGYEQYFGPGTRLTVT.

This CDR3 reads CASSHDRVSYEQYF. The CDR3 DNA reads as TGTGCCAGCAGCCATGACAGGGTTAGCTACGAGCAGTACTTC. J is TRBJ2-7 and V is TRBV5-4; 7 bases line up with TRBD1. CDR1 SGHNT and CDR2 YYREEE come from the germline V gene (reference sequence). Losses at the gene ends were 4 bases for V and 3 bases for J; bases not matched to a gene: 7. This CDR3 is 14 amino acids long.

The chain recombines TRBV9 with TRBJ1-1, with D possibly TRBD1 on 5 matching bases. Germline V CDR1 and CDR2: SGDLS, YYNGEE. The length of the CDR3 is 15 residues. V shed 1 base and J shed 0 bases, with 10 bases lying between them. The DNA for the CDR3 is TGTGCCAGCAGCGTATGGGGGGACTTGAACACTGAAGCTTTCTTT. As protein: CASSVWGDLNTEAFF. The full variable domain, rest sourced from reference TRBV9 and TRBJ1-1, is DSGVTQTPKHLITATGQRVTLRCSPRSGDLSVYWYQQSLDQGLQFLIQYYNGEERAKGNILERFSAQQFPDLHSELNLSSLELGDSALYFCASSVWGDLNTEAFFGQGTRLTVV.

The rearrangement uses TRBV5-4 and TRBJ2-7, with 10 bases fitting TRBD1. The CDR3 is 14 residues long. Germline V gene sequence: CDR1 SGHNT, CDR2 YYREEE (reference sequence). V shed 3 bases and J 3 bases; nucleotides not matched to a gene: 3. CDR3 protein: CASSSRTGGYEQYF. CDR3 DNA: TGTGCCAGCAGCTCCAGGACAGGGGGCTACGAGCAGTACTTC.

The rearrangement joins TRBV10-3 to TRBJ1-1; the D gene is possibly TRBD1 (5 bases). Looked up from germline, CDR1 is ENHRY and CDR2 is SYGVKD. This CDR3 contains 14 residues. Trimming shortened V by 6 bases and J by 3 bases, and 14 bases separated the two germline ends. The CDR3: CAISAGPTDTEAFF. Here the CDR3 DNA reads TGTGCCATCAGCGCGGGGCCTACCGACACTGAAGCTTTCTTT.

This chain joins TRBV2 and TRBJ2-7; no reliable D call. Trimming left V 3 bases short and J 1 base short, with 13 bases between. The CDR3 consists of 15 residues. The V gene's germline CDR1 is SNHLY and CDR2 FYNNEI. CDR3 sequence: CASSDTGYRSYEQYF. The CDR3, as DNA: TGTGCCAGCAGTGATACGGGTTACCGGTCCTACGAGCAGTACTTC. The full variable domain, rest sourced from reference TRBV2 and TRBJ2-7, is EPEVTQTPSHQVTQMGQEVILRCVPISNHLYFYWYRQILGQKVEFLVSFYNNEISEKSEIFDDQFSVERPDGSNFTLKIRSTKLEDSAMYFCASSDTGYRSYEQYFGPGTRLTVT.

CDR3 sequence: CASSPVTSGGLNEQFF. The CDR3 region has the DNA TGTGCCAGCAGCCCCGTGACTAGCGGGGGGTTGAATGAGCAGTTCTTC. This sequence joins TRBV11-1 and TRBJ2-1; 13 nucleotides align to TRBD2. V was pared by 5 bases and J by 7 bases, with 8 bases of the junction left unmatched. Germline V lookup: CDR1 SGHAT, CDR2 FQDESV (reference sequence). The CDR3 runs to 16 residues. Variable domain in full (rest from reference TRBV11-1 and TRBJ2-1): EAEVAQSPRYKITEKSQAVAFWCDPISGHATLYWYRQILGQGPELLVQFQDESVVDDSQLPKDRFSAERLKGVDSTLKIQPAELGDSAMYLCASSPVTSGGLNEQFFGPGTRLTVL.

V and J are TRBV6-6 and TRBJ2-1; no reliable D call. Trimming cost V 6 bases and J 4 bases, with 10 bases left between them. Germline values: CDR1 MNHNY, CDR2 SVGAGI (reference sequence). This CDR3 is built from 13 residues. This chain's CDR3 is CASSYESYNEQFF. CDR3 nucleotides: TGTGCCAGCAGCTACGAGTCTTACAATGAGCAGTTCTTC.

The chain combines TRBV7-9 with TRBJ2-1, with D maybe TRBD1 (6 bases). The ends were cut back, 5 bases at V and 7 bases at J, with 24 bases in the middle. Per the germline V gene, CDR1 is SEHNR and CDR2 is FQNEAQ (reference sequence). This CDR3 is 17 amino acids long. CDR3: CASSPPAGRGPGNEQFF. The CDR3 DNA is TGTGCCAGCAGCCCCCCTGCGGGCAGGGGCCCGGGTAATGAGCAGTTCTTC.

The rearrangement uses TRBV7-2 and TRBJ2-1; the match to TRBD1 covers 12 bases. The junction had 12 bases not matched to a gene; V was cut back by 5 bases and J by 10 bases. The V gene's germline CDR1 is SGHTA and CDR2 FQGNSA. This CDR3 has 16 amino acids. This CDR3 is CASSDEPGQGAKEQFF. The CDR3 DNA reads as TGTGCCAGCAGCGACGAACCGGGACAGGGGGCCAAAGAGCAGTTCTTC.

The CDR3: CASSQESGSSGNTIYF. CDR3 bases: TGTGCCAGCAGCCAAGAGTCCGGTAGCTCTGGAAACACCATATATTTT. The chain joins TRBV3-1 (or the pseudogene TRBV3-2) to TRBJ1-3; D not resolved. The germline V and J ends were trimmed by 0 bases and 0 bases, with 9 bases remaining between them. The germline gives CDR1 LGHDT, CDR2 YNNKEL (reference sequence). The CDR3 sequence is 16 residues long.

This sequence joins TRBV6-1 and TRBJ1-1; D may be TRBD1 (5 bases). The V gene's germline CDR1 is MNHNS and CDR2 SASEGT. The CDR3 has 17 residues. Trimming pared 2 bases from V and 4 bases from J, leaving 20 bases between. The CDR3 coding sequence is TGTGCCAGCAGTGAAACATATTCCGGGCGGGGGGTCACTGAAGCTTTCTTT. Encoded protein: CASSETYSGRGVTEAFF.